What follows is one TCR beta chain and its context. This specimen belongs to a study of neoadjuvant nivolumab and ipilimumab in lung cancer. The CDR3 is 18 residues long. CDR1 SGHAT and CDR2 FQNNGV come from the germline V gene. Unmatched junction bases numbered 7, after V lost 5 bases and J lost 0 bases. Method: immunoSEQ multiplex PCR; TCRdb's copy keeps in-frame clones and lacks some. The sample has fewer than 20,000 clones, approximately 79% seen once. J is TRBJ2-2 and V is TRBV11-2; TRBD2 matches at 12 bases. Specimen: tumor tissue, collected after neoadjuvant nivolumab, alone or with ipilimumab, at or shortly before surgery. The receptor was isolated from an adult with non-small cell lung cancer. The DNA of the CDR3 is TGTGCCAGCAGCCTCCGGACTAGCGGGGTCGCGAACACCGGGGAGCTGTTTTTT. Protein sequence: CASSLRTSGVANTGELFF.